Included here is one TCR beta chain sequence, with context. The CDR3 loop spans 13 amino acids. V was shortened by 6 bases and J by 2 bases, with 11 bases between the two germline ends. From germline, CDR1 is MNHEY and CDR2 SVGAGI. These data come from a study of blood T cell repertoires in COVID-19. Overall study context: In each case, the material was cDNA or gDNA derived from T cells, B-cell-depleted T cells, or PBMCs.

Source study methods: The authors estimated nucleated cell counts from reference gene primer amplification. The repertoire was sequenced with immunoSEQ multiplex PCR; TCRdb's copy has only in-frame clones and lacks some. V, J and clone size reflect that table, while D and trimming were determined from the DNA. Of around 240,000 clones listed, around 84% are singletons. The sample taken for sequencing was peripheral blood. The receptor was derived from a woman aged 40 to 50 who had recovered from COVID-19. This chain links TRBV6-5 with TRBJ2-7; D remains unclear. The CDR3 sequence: CASRPAKAYEQYF. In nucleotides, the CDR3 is TGTGCCAGCAGGCCCGCTAAAGCCTACGAGCAGTACTTC.